This T cell receptor beta chain originates from a study of T cells in Graves' hyperthyroidism and ophthalmopathy. Study conclusions and caveats: Ophthalmopathy was identified by the model a median around 6.9 months ahead of onset.

Points on this clonotype: Its antigen is unidentified.

Hyperthyroidism in the patients, aged 18 to 65, was newly diagnosed and under 2 months in duration. Amplified TCR beta CDR3 regions derived from RNA transcripts. HTBI primers were employed in a first-round RT-PCR of the TCR CDR3. TCRdb re-analysed the multiplex PCR reads in MiXCR, keeping a single row per CDR3 protein. There are about 710,000 distinct CDR3 sequences in the sample; 16% occur only once, and roughly 8% lies in the top ten. The source material was blood. The source is a man aged 18 to 29 with Graves' hyperthyroidism.

CDR3 DNA: TGTGCCAGCAGTGAACGGAGGGCTTTCTTT. Translation gives CASSERRAFF. The rearrangement joins TRBV2 to TRBJ1-1, with D uncertain. Trimming pared 2 bases from V and 11 bases from J, leaving 6 bases between. Looked up from germline, CDR1 is SNHLY and CDR2 is FYNNEI. This CDR3 has 10 residues.